A single sample is the source of the 28 T cell receptor beta chains below, sequenced in a study of control samples from healthy donors and cancer patients. Sequencing was performed with immunoSEQ multiplex PCR; in TCRdb, only in-frame clones are kept and a portion is missing. The sample records under 55,000 clones, about 80% being singletons. Sequenced sample: blood. Every receptor here comes from a man aged 65-85 years in good health.

Worth noting for this clone: The identical CDR3 is also encoded by other nucleotide sequences in the sample. J is TRBJ2-3 and V is TRBV18; TRBD2 matches at 10 bases. V dropped 3 bases and J dropped 5; count of bases not matched to a gene: 5. CDR3 size: 15 residues. The germline V gene has CDR1 KGHSH and CDR2 LQKENI. As DNA, the CDR3 is TGTGCCAGCTCACCCCCTACTAGCGGGAAAGATACGCAGTATTTT. It is translated as CASSPPTSGKDTQYF.

This clone was seen a few times. The chain is built from TRBV24-1 and TRBJ2-2; 9 nucleotides line up with TRBD1. This CDR3 region has 14 residues. Germline V gene lookup returns CDR1 KGHDR and CDR2 SFDVKD. After removal of 5 bases from V and 3 bases from J, the junction contained 0 bases not matched to a gene. In DNA, the CDR3 is TGTGCCACCAGTGGGGACAGGGACACCGGGGAGCTGTTTTTT. It codes for CATSGDRDTGELFF.

The chain couples TRBV9 to TRBJ2-2, with D possibly matching TRBD1 (5 bases). The V gene's germline CDR1 is SGDLS and CDR2 YYNGEE. The CDR3 runs 15 residues. V lost 0 bases and J 5 bases, leaving 11 bases between the germline ends. CDR3 coding DNA: TGTGCCAGCAGCGTAGAGGCAGGGAAAACCGGGGAGCTGTTTTTT. Its protein product is CASSVEAGKTGELFF.

For this clone: The germline gene is not matched at one end of the junction; a read error may be the cause. The chain combines TRBV29-1 with TRBJ2-1; the match to TRBD2 covers 15 bases. The CDR3 sequence is 17 residues long. Per germline, CDR1 SQVTM and CDR2 ANQGSEA. The CDR3 is CSVAGLGLAGGYTEQFF. Written as DNA, the CDR3 is TGCAGCGTTGCGGGCTTGGGACTAGCGGGGGGCTACACTGAGCAGTTCTTC.

The chain carries TRBV5-1 and TRBJ2-3, with TRBD1 matching 8 bases. The V gene end was trimmed by 4 bases and the J gene end by 0 bases; junction bases not matched to a gene: 1. The CDR3 loop spans 14 amino acids. CDR1 and CDR2 (germline): SGHRS, YFSETQ. The CDR3 spells CASSRQGSTDTQYF. CDR3 DNA: TGCGCCAGCAGCCGACAGGGGAGCACAGATACGCAGTATTTT.

The genes are TRBV19 and TRBJ1-1, with D possibly being TRBD1 (5 bases). Germline assignment: CDR1 LNHDA and CDR2 SQIVND (reference sequence). V dropped 0 bases and J dropped 1 base, with 18 bases sitting between them. This CDR3 is 18 amino acids long. Here the CDR3 reads CASSIEIILSRGNTEAFF. CDR3 nucleotide sequence: TGTGCCAGTAGTATAGAGATCATCCTTTCGAGGGGGAACACTGAAGCTTTCTTT.

The chain couples TRBV7-9 to TRBJ1-1; 8 bases agree with TRBD1. The CDR3 length is 19 residues. Germline CDR1 is SEHNR and CDR2 is FQNEAQ (reference sequence). V shed 5 bases, J shed 5 bases, and the junction held 22 bases outside the gene matches. DNA for the CDR3: TGTGCCAGCAGCACCCTAAGAGGACGCGCAGGGGGCGTCTGGACTGAAGCTTTCTTT. Protein sequence: CASSTLRGRAGGVWTEAFF.

J is TRBJ2-3 and V is TRBV30; either TRBD1 or TRBD2 may supply D (5 bases each). Deletions cut 0 bases from V and 1 base from J, with 11 bases between. This CDR3 has 15 amino acids. Germline V gene sequence: CDR1 GTSNPN, CDR2 SVGIG (reference sequence). This CDR3 is CAWSVPRDRTDTQYF. CDR3 sequence (DNA): TGTGCCTGGAGTGTACCGAGGGACCGCACAGATACGCAGTATTTT.

The chain is built from TRBV6-6 and TRBJ2-6, with D hard to call. V dropped 6 bases and J dropped 8 bases, with 14 bases sitting between them. Germline V lookup: CDR1 MNHNY, CDR2 SVGAGI (reference sequence). CDR3 size: 14 residues. The CDR3 is CASSTGKSPNVLTF. The CDR3 region has the DNA TGTGCCAGCAGCACGGGCAAGTCCCCCAACGTCCTGACTTTC.

This chain uses TRBV7-2 with TRBJ2-1; 7 bases align to TRBD2. The CDR3 spans 16 residues. Germline-derived CDR1 and CDR2 are SGHTA and FQGNSA. Losses at the gene ends were 5 bases for V and 3 bases for J; bases not matched to a gene: 10. The CDR3 sequence is CASSSTSVPFYNEQFF. CDR3 coding DNA: TGTGCCAGCAGCAGCACTAGCGTCCCCTTCTACAATGAGCAGTTCTTC.

This chain joins TRBV27 and TRBJ1-6, with TRBD1 matching 8 bases. The germline gives CDR1 MNHEY, CDR2 SMNVEV (reference sequence). V shed 6 bases and J 5 bases; nucleotides not matched to a gene: 3. This CDR3 is built from 14 residues. Here the CDR3 reads CASRWTGNNSPLHF. The CDR3 nucleotides are TGTGCCAGCAGATGGACAGGGAATAATTCACCCCTCCACTTT.

This chain joins TRBV18 and TRBJ1-1, with 8 positions matching TRBD1. The CDR3 is 14 amino acids. Germline V gene data show CDR1 as KGHSH and CDR2 as LQKENI. J was trimmed by 7 bases and V by 3 bases; bases with no gene match: 7. DNA for the CDR3: TGTGCCAGCTCACCGCCAGGGGGCAATAATGAAGCTTTCTTT. Its translation is CASSPPGGNNEAFF.

The chain combines TRBV7-2 with TRBJ2-1; D may match TRBD1 or TRBD2 (5 bases each). This CDR3 region has 15 residues. Germline V gene sequence: CDR1 SGHTA, CDR2 FQGNSA. Trimming shortened V by 3 bases and J by 7 bases, and 16 bases separated the two germline ends. In DNA, the CDR3 is TGTGCCAGCAGCTTGGAGTGGGGGTGGGAGAATGAGCAGTTCTTC. It encodes CASSLEWGWENEQFF.

The chain uses TRBV28 and TRBJ1-5, with a weak D call TRBD1 (6 bases). Trimming removed 7 bases at V and 1 base at J, with 14 bases between. Germline lookup yields CDR1 MDHEN and CDR2 SYDVKM. The CDR3 extends over 15 amino acids. CDR3 amino acids: CASTLGGGSNQPQHF. CDR3 bases: TGTGCCAGCACCCTGGGGGGCGGGAGCAATCAGCCCCAGCATTTT. Supplemented by reference TRBV28 and TRBJ1-5, the full variable domain reads DVKVTQSSRYLVKRTGEKVFLECVQDMDHENMFWYRQDPGLGLRLIYFSYDVKMKEKGDIPEGYSVSREKKERFSLILESASTNQTSMYLCASTLGGGSNQPQHFGDGTRLSIL.

The V call is TRBV13, the J call TRBJ2-7; TRBD2 agrees at 11 bases. Trimming removed 6 bases from V and 3 bases from J; junction bases left unmatched: 4. Germline V gives CDR1 PRHDT, CDR2 FYEKMQ (reference sequence). The CDR3 is made up of 14 amino acids. This chain's CDR3 is CASRGLAEGYEQYF. In DNA, the CDR3 is TGTGCCAGCAGGGGACTAGCGGAAGGCTACGAGCAGTACTTC.

This clone was observed a few times. V usage is TRBV19 and J usage is TRBJ2-7; D may match TRBD1 or TRBD2 (5 bases each). This CDR3 spans 13 amino acids. Germline V gene data show CDR1 as LNHDA and CDR2 as SQIVND (reference sequence). V was cut by 8 bases and J by 2 bases, with 13 bases left in between. For the CDR3, the DNA is TGTGCCAGTTCTCCGGGGCCGACCTACGAGCAGTACTTC. Its protein product is CASSPGPTYEQYF.

V gene TRBV5-4 combines with J gene TRBJ1-2, with TRBD1 matching 7 bases. Germline assignment: CDR1 SGHNT and CDR2 YYREEE (reference sequence). The CDR3 is 15 residues long. The trim removed 0 bases at V and 3 bases at J, leaving 5 bases unmatched. The CDR3 protein is CASSLGGQTYYGYTF. CDR3 nucleotide sequence: TGTGCCAGCAGCTTGGGGGGACAGACTTACTATGGCTACACCTTC.

The chain employs TRBV10-3 and TRBJ2-1; D is perhaps TRBD1 or TRBD2 (5 bases each). The CDR3 loop spans 13 amino acids. The V gene's germline CDR1 is ENHRY and CDR2 SYGVKD. V shed 6 bases and J shed 9 bases, with 15 bases lying between them. As DNA, the CDR3 is TGTGCCATCAGCGGGACCGGTTGGGGTGAGCAGTTCTTC. Its protein product is CAISGTGWGEQFF.

J is TRBJ1-1 and V is TRBV7-9; no firm D call. Trimming left V 0 bases short and J 3 bases short, with 8 bases between. The CDR3 is made up of 14 amino acids. Germline CDR1 is SEHNR and CDR2 is FQNEAQ (reference sequence). CDR3 region: CASSLALGYTEAFF. The CDR3 nucleotides read TGTGCCAGCAGCTTAGCGCTCGGTTACACTGAAGCTTTCTTT.

This clone was seen a single time. V gene TRBV7-9 combines with J gene TRBJ1-1; D is possibly TRBD1 (6 bases). V lost 2 bases, J lost 6 bases, and 10 bases lay in between. This CDR3 comprises 13 residues. CDR1 is SEHNR and CDR2 is FQNEAQ in the germline V gene (reference sequence). The CDR3 here is CASSLTGLSEAFF. CDR3 nucleotide sequence: TGTGCCAGCAGCTTAACAGGGTTATCTGAAGCTTTCTTT.

The V call is TRBV11-3, the J call TRBJ2-2; the D is unclear. This CDR3 spans 11 amino acids. The germline V and J ends were trimmed by 5 bases and 6 bases, with 4 bases remaining between them. Germline V lookup: CDR1 SGHNT, CDR2 YENEEA. DNA for the CDR3: TGTGCCAGCAGCCGGGCCGGGGAGCTGTTTTTT. Its translation is CASSRAGELFF.

This clone turned up a few times. This rearrangement joins TRBV18 to TRBJ1-5; D is unresolved. Germline V gives CDR1 KGHSH, CDR2 LQKENI. This CDR3 is 13 amino acids long. Deletions cut 8 bases from V and 4 bases from J, with 12 bases between. The CDR3 loop is CASTSTQNQPQHF. The CDR3 DNA sequence: TGTGCCAGCACCTCGACCCAGAATCAGCCCCAGCATTTT.

The chain carries TRBV6-5 and TRBJ2-7, with D hard to call. In germline, CDR1 is MNHEY, CDR2 SVGAGI. This CDR3 spans 13 amino acids. Between the trimmed V and J ends, which lost 6 bases and 3 bases, there was a span of 12 bases. The CDR3 reads CASSLQNHYEQYF. The CDR3 DNA follows: TGTGCCAGCAGCCTACAGAACCACTACGAGCAGTACTTC.

This clone was observed once. The CDR3 protein is CASSGQGDRFGNEQFF. The CDR3 DNA reads TGCGCCAGCAGCGGACAGGGGGATCGGTTTGGAAATGAGCAGTTCTTC. The chain has TRBV5-1 and TRBJ2-1; the match to TRBD1 covers 10 bases. The germline V gene encodes CDR1 SGHRS and CDR2 YFSETQ. The CDR3 is 16 amino acids. V trimming: 4 bases; J trimming: 7 bases; junction bases outside the gene matches: 11.

Points on this clone: The junction differs from germline at one of its ends, possibly a read error. V is TRBV7-7 and J is TRBJ2-5, with 7 bases that match TRBD1. CDR3 size: 13 residues. Germline V gene sequence: CDR1 SSHAT, CDR2 FNYEAQ (reference sequence). DNA of the CDR3: TGTGCTAGCAGCCCGACAGGGACGGAGACCCAGTACTTC. Translating it yields CASSPTGTETQYF.

J is TRBJ2-1 and V is TRBV5-1; 9 bases are shared with TRBD2. The CDR3 extends over 15 amino acids. With 2 bases clipped from V and 7 bases from J, the junction kept 7 bases outside the gene matches. Germline lookup yields CDR1 SGHRS and CDR2 YFSETQ. As DNA, the CDR3 is TGCGCCAGCAGCTTAGGGACTAGCCAGGGTAATGAGCAGTTCTTC. This gives the protein CASSLGTSQGNEQFF.

The chain recombines TRBV4-1 with TRBJ1-4; unclear D gene. The V end lost 0 bases, the J end lost 4 bases, and 9 bases lay between the germline ends. The CDR3 loop spans 15 amino acids. From germline, CDR1 is MGHRA and CDR2 YSYEKL. CDR3 bases: TGCGCCAGCAGCCAAGATTTTCTGGTTAATGAAAAACTGTTTTTT. It is translated as CASSQDFLVNEKLFF.

The CDR3 here is CASSPRDSPYNEQFF. In DNA form, the CDR3 reads TGTGCCAGTAGTCCCAGGGACAGCCCCTACAATGAGCAGTTCTTC. The V call is TRBV19, the J call TRBJ2-1; the match to TRBD1 covers 7 bases. The junction had 6 bases not matched to a gene; V was cut back by 5 bases and J by 2 bases. Looked up from germline, CDR1 is LNHDA and CDR2 is SQIVND (reference sequence). CDR3 length equals 15 residues.